The next 23 T cell receptor beta chains were all read from a single sample in a study of tumor-infiltrating lymphocytes in primary liver carcinoma. RNA and DNA were co-extracted from approximately 20-30 mg of unsorted bulk tissue. With around 500 ng total RNA as template and a constant-region primer, TCR beta cDNA was made. Three nested multiplex PCR rounds, a slightly modified ARM-PCR, produced the libraries for TCR beta. The two initial PCR rounds, roughly 10 cycles each, used TRBV1-TRBV30 forward and C-beta reverse primers. MiXCR was run by TCRdb on the multiplex PCR reads, yielding one entry per CDR3 protein. The sample carries more than 30,000 distinct CDR3 sequences, roughly 73% recorded once. The material sequenced was tumor-adjacent normal liver tissue. The receptors originated from a man in his forties or fifties with primary liver carcinoma and hepatitis B virus infection.

This clonotype was picked up one time. The junction differs from germline at one of its ends, possibly a read error. V gene TRBV7-3 combines with J gene TRBJ2-2; D is possibly TRBD2 (5 bases). CDR3 size: 12 residues. Germline V gives CDR1 SGHTA, CDR2 FQGTGA. CDR3 nucleotides: TGTGCCAGCAGCTACTCCGCCGGGGAGCTGTTTTTC. It yields the protein CASSYSAGELFF.

This clonotype was counted once. This chain links TRBV6-2 or TRBV6-3 with TRBJ1-2; 9 bases line up with TRBD1. There are 14 residues in the CDR3. Germline values: CDR1 MNHEY, CDR2 SVGEGT. V trimming: 5 bases; J trimming: 9 bases; junction bases outside the gene matches: 10. The CDR3 reads CASSHSDRGMSYTF. As DNA, the CDR3 is TGTGCCAGCAGTCATTCGGACAGGGGAATGAGCTACACCTTC.

Concerning this clonotype: A junction boundary mismatches the germline segment, possibly from a read error. The rearrangement links TRBV28 to TRBJ2-6; D might be TRBD2 (6 bases). This CDR3 contains 14 residues. Per germline, CDR1 MDHEN and CDR2 SYDVKM. The CDR3 is CAIGGLTGANVLTF. The CDR3 region has the DNA TGTGCCATCGGGGGACTTACTGGGGCCAACGTCCTGACGTTC.

The chain is built from TRBV12-3 or TRBV12-4 and TRBJ1-6; TRBD1 might be the D (5 bases). CDR3 length: 15 residues. Trimming removed 5 bases at V and 10 bases at J, with 18 bases between. The CDR3 nucleotides are TGTGCCAGCAGTCGGACATGGGAGTTAAAATCACCCCTCCACTTT. Translation: CASSRTWELKSPLHF.

This clonotype was observed many times. This clone may be a read error of a much larger clone one base away. This sequence joins TRBV6-2 or TRBV6-3 and TRBJ2-5; 8 bases align to TRBD2. This CDR3 is built from 15 residues. Germline CDR1 and CDR2: MNHEY and SVGEGT. The CDR3: CASSPLLAGGETQHF. The CDR3 DNA is TGTGCCAGCAGCCCCCTGCTAGCGGGCGGAGAGACCCAGCACTTC.

The chain is built from TRBV6-5 and TRBJ2-3; TRBD2 agrees at 12 bases. The length of the CDR3 is 15 residues. Germline-derived CDR1 and CDR2 are MNHEY and SVGAGI. The J segment lost 13 bases and the V segment lost 10 bases, leaving 18 bases of the junction unmatched. CDR3 DNA: TGTGCCATTAACCCAGGACTAGCGGGAACAGATACTAAGTATTTT. Protein: CAINPGLAGTDTKYF.

This clonotype was seen many times. A much larger clone is a single base away; this may be a read error. Since the CDR3 does not end with the conserved phenylalanine or tryptophan, this likely comes from a read error. The V and J genes are TRBV5-1 and TRBJ1-1; D is unclear. The V gene lost 4 bases and the J gene lost 3 bases, with 13 bases spanning the gap. There are 14 residues in the CDR3. Germline CDR1 SGHRS, CDR2 YFSETQ. As DNA, the CDR3 is TGCGCCAGCAGCCCGGCAGGAGGGTACACTGAAGCTTTCCTT. This sequence encodes CASSPAGGYTEAFL.

About this clonotype itself: The junction does not match germline at one end; this may be a read error. The V and J genes are TRBV5-1 and TRBJ1-4; tentative D call: TRBD1 (5 bases). Looked up from germline, CDR1 is SGHRS and CDR2 is YFSETQ. This CDR3 spans 15 amino acids. CDR3 in DNA: TGCGCCAGCTCCAATCCCGGGACGGTTAATGGAAAACTGTTTTTT. It specifies CASSNPGTVNGKLFF.

On this clonotype itself: Germline and junction disagree at one end, which may indicate a read error. The chain joins TRBV5-6 to TRBJ2-1; D perhaps matches TRBD1 (5 bases). The CDR3 has 17 amino acids. From germline, CDR1 is SGHDT and CDR2 YYEEEE. The CDR3: CASSLGQSRSGYSEQSF. CDR3 DNA: TGTGCCAGCAGCTTGGGACAGAGCCGCTCTGGGTACAGTGAGCAGTCCTTC.

The V gene is TRBV12-5, the J gene TRBJ2-7; the D gene could be TRBD1 or TRBD2 (5 bases each). Per the germline V gene, CDR1 is LGHNT and CDR2 is FRNRAP. CDR3 length equals 13 residues. This CDR3 is CTSEGTGSHKQYF. DNA of the CDR3: TGTACCAGTGAGGGGACCGGTTCCCACAAGCAGTACTTC.

As regards this clonotype: The junction shows a germline mismatch at one end, possibly a read error. The chain links TRBV7-9 to TRBJ2-7; unclear D gene. The germline CDR1 and CDR2 sequences are SEHNR and FQNEAQ (reference sequence). This CDR3 has 13 amino acids. In DNA, the CDR3 is TGTGTCAGCTCCCCAGGCCCCAGTTACGAGCTGTACTTC. It encodes CVSSPGPSYELYF. The entire variable domain, with the rest obtained from reference TRBV7-9 and TRBJ2-7, is as follows: DTGVSQNPRHKITKRGQNVTFRCDPISEHNRLYWYRQTLGQGPEFLTYFQNEAQLEKSRLLSDRFSAERPKGSFSTLEIQRTEQGDSAMYLCVSSPGPSYELYFGPGTRLTVT.

Concerning this clonotype itself: This CDR3 fails to terminate in the conserved phenylalanine or tryptophan, so it likely reflects a read error. It is unclear where the CDR3 begins or ends on the DNA, so no DNA is shown, and the CDR3 is as TCRdb lists it. The rearrangement links TRBV5-1 to TRBJ2-7; TRBD2, the table's D call, lacks a check against the DNA. The germline CDR1 and CDR2 sequences are SGHRS and YFSETQ. The CDR3 is 14 amino acids in total, end residues counted. The CDR3 region is CASSLEGRAYEHYI.

To note about this clonotype: One end of the junction fails to match germline, which may point to a read error. This chain links TRBV6-1 with TRBJ1-2; D uncertain. Germline assignment: CDR1 MNHNS and CDR2 SASEGT. The CDR3 runs to 15 residues. CDR3 residues: CANSDWSGSNYGYTF. The CDR3, as DNA: TGTGCCAACAGTGACTGGTCAGGATCTAACTATGGCTACACCTTC.

This clonotype was counted a single time. One junction end does not reproduce the germline sequence, and a read error may be involved. The CDR3 sequence: CASSEEAGGYDEQLF. CDR3 DNA: TGTGCCAGCAGTGAAGAAGCAGGAGGATACGATGAGCAGCTCTTC. This chain uses TRBV6-1 with TRBJ2-1; D possibly corresponds to TRBD2 (5 bases). This CDR3 has 15 residues. Germline CDR1 reads MNHNS; CDR2 reads SASEGT.

On this clonotype itself: Without the conserved terminal phenylalanine or tryptophan, this CDR3 likely stems from a read error. The chain has TRBV6-1 and TRBJ1-1, with D hard to call. This CDR3 is built from 14 residues. CDR1 is MNHNS and CDR2 is SASEGT in the germline V gene. CDR3 residues: CASSVEGLDTEAFS. CDR3 bases: TGTGCCAGTAGTGTTGAGGGCCTGGACACTGAAGCTTTCTCT.

With respect to this clonotype: One end of the junction varies from germline; a read error may be responsible. J is TRBJ2-7 and V is TRBV29-1; D is possibly TRBD2 (7 bases). The CDR3 consists of 14 residues. Germline loops: CDR1 SQVTM, CDR2 ANQGSEA. CDR3: CSVVVGGRVIEQYF. CDR3 nucleotide sequence: TGCAGTGTTGTGGTAGGGGGGAGGGTGATCGAGCAGTACTTC.

About this clonotype itself: As the CDR3 is not closed by the conserved phenylalanine or tryptophan, this likely results from a read error. The chain links TRBV29-1 to TRBJ1-2, with a weak D call TRBD1 (6 bases). The CDR3 is made up of 12 amino acids. The germline gives CDR1 SQVTM, CDR2 ANQGSEA. V dropped 3 bases and J dropped 10 bases, with 15 bases sitting between them. The CDR3, as DNA: TGCAGCGTTGACTCAGGGGTAGGCGACTACACCTCC. It yields the protein CSVDSGVGDYTS.

The chain carries TRBV5-5 and TRBJ2-7; unclear D gene. CDR1 is SGHKS, CDR2 YYEKEE, per germline (reference sequence). The V gene lost 4 bases and the J gene lost 7 bases, with 18 bases spanning the gap. The CDR3 is made up of 14 amino acids. CDR3 sequence: CASSLLPREGEQYF. The CDR3 bases are TGTGCCAGCAGCCTGCTTCCACGTGAAGGAGAGCAGTACTTC.

Regarding this clonotype: At one boundary the junction diverges from the germline segment, which might be a read error. This chain uses TRBV7-9 with TRBJ1-2; possible D gene TRBD1, 6 bases. The CDR3 is made up of 14 amino acids. Per the germline V gene, CDR1 is SEHNR and CDR2 is FQNEAQ (reference sequence). CDR3 loop: CASRWDRGFHSYAF. The CDR3 DNA is TGTGCCAGCAGATGGGATAGGGGGTTTCATAGCTACGCCTTC.

Points on this clonotype: One end of the junction fails to match germline, which may point to a read error. The chain recombines TRBV19 with TRBJ2-5, with D possibly called TRBD1 or TRBD2 (5 bases each). Germline V lookup: CDR1 LNHDA, CDR2 SQIVND (reference sequence). This CDR3 contains 12 residues. The CDR3 reads CASRQTGETQYF. The CDR3 DNA sequence: TGTGCCAGTCGACAGACTGGGGAGACTCAGTACTTC. Full variable domain (rest looked up from reference TRBV19 and TRBJ2-5): DGGITQSPKYLFRKEGQNVTLSCEQNLNHDAMYWYRQDPGQGLRLIYYSQIVNDFQKGDIAEGYSVSREKKESFPLTVTSAQKNPTAFYLCASRQTGETQYFGPGTRLLVL.

A word on this clonotype: One end of the junction varies from germline; a read error may be responsible. In DNA, the CDR3 is TGTGTCAGCAGCTTAGAGGGGGGACAGCCCCAACATTTT. Its protein product is CVSSLEGGQPQHF. This chain uses TRBV7-9 with TRBJ1-5; 7 nucleotides match TRBD1. The CDR3 has 13 amino acids. Germline-derived CDR1 and CDR2 are SEHNR and FQNEAQ (reference sequence). Combining the CDR3 with reference TRBV7-9 and TRBJ1-5 gives the whole variable domain DTGVSQNPRHKITKRGQNVTFRCDPISEHNRLYWYRQTLGQGPEFLTYFQNEAQLEKSRLLSDRFSAERPKGSFSTLEIQRTEQGDSAMYLCVSSLEGGQPQHFGDGTRLSIL.

Concerning this clonotype itself: A much larger clone sits a single nucleotide away, making a read error possible. Likely a read error: the CDR3 ends without its conserved phenylalanine or tryptophan. This sequence joins TRBV20-1 and TRBJ2-2, with 10 bases lining up with TRBD2. V was pared by 6 bases and J by 2 bases, with 6 bases of the junction left unmatched. The CDR3 is 15 residues long. Germline CDR1 is DFQATT and CDR2 is SNEGSKA (reference sequence). Here the CDR3 DNA reads TGCAGTGCCCAACTAGCGGGACCAAACACCGGGGAGCTGTTTTTA. Translated, it gives CSAQLAGPNTGELFL.

Details on this clonotype: The junction departs from germline at one end; a sequencing error may be responsible. The chain is built from TRBV6-1 and TRBJ2-1; weak D call: TRBD2 (6 bases). Per the germline V gene, CDR1 is MNHNS and CDR2 is SASEGT. This CDR3 contains 16 residues. CDR3 in amino acids: CTSSEDAGTVYNEQFF. CDR3 nucleotide sequence: TGTACCAGCAGTGAAGATGCGGGGACGGTCTACAATGAGCAGTTCTTC.